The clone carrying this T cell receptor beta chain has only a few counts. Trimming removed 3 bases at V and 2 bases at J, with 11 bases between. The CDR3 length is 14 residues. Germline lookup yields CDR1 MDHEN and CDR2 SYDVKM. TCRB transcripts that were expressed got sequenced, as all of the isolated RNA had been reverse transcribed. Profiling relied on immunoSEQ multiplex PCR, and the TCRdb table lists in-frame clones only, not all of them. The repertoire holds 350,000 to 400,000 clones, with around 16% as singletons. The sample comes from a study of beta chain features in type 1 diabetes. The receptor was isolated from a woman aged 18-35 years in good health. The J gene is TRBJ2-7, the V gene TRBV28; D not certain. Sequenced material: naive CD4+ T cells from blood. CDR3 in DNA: TGTGCCAGCAGTTTCTTGCACGGTACCTACGAGCAGTACTTC. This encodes CASSFLHGTYEQYF.